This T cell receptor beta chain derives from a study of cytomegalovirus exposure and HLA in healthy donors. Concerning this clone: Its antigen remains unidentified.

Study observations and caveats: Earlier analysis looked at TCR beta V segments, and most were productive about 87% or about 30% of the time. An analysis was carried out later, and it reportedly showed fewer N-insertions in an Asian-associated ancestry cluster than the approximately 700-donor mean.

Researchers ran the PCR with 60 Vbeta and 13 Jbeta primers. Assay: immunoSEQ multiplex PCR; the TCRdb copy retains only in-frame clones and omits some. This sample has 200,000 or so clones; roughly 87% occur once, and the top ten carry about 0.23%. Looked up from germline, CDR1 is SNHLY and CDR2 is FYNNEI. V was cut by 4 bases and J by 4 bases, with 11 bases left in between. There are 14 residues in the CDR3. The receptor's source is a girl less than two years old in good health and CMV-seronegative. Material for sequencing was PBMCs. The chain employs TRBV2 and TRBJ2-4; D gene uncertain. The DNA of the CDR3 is TGTGCCAGCAGTGTAGACTGGAGAAAAAACATTCAGTACTTC. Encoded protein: CASSVDWRKNIQYF.